Below are 31 T cell receptor beta chains sequenced from a single sample in a study of siplizumab effects on memory and regulatory T cells. Assay used: immunoSEQ multiplex PCR; TCRdb lists only in-frame clones, some missing. The sample shows approximately 94,000 clones, 94% of them seen only once. The source material was non-Treg CD4+ T cells sorted from blood. These TCRs come from a human donor in good health.

CDR3 sequence (DNA): TGCGCCAGCAGCTTGAGGCCCCCAGATACGCAGTATTTT. Amino acids: CASSLRPPDTQYF. This sequence joins TRBV5-1 and TRBJ2-3; D remains unclear. Trimming took 1 base from V and 4 from J, leaving 7 bases between them. Germline V lookup: CDR1 SGHRS, CDR2 YFSETQ. The CDR3 spans 13 residues.

This clone appeared a few times. The gene calls are TRBV19 and TRBJ1-2; D not resolved. Trimming shortened V by 0 bases and J by 7 bases, and 18 bases separated the two germline ends. There are 16 residues in the CDR3. Germline CDR1 is LNHDA and CDR2 is SQIVND (reference sequence). CDR3 in DNA: TGTGCCAGTAGTATAGATCGTAACAGCTTCCGCGGTGGCTACACCTTC. Its protein is CASSIDRNSFRGGYTF.

V usage is TRBV7-9 and J usage is TRBJ2-1; D might be TRBD1 (5 bases). The ends were cut back, 5 bases at V and 3 bases at J, with 17 bases in the middle. CDR3 length equals 16 residues. Germline V lookup: CDR1 SEHNR, CDR2 FQNEAQ (reference sequence). The CDR3 protein is CASSPGRRENYNEQFF. DNA of the CDR3: TGTGCCAGCAGCCCCGGGCGCAGGGAAAACTACAATGAGCAGTTCTTC.

V and J are TRBV30 and TRBJ2-5, with 8 bases matching TRBD2. This CDR3 is 16 amino acids long. After removal of 5 bases from V and 5 bases from J, the junction contained 16 bases not matched to a gene. Per germline, CDR1 GTSNPN and CDR2 SVGIG (reference sequence). The CDR3, as DNA: TGTGCCTGGGGCAGGGGTAGGGCGGGAGGTTCGGAGACCCAGTACTTC. Amino acids: CAWGRGRAGGSETQYF.

The chain has TRBV18 and TRBJ1-2; TRBD1 matches at 8 bases. In germline, CDR1 is KGHSH, CDR2 LQKENI. V lost 6 bases, J lost 4 bases, and 10 bases stayed unmatched. The CDR3 is 15 amino acids. The DNA of the CDR3 is TGTGCCAGCTCTTCCGGACAGGGAAGGGTCTATGGCTACACCTTC. This encodes CASSSGQGRVYGYTF.

The CDR3 region has the DNA TGTGCCAGTAGTTCGGGACTAGCTCACAATGAGCAGTTCTTC. It encodes CASSSGLAHNEQFF. The chain employs TRBV19 and TRBJ2-1, with 9 bases that match TRBD2. This CDR3 has 14 amino acids. V lost 5 bases to trimming and J lost 5 bases; unmatched junction nucleotides: 4. CDR1 and CDR2 (germline): LNHDA, SQIVND (reference sequence).

This clone was recorded a few times. V usage is TRBV10-3 and J usage is TRBJ2-2; D gene unclear. V was pared by 0 bases and J by 2 bases, with 10 bases between. CDR3 length equals 16 residues. The germline CDR1 and CDR2 sequences are ENHRY and SYGVKD. CDR3 DNA sequence: TGTGCCATCAGTGAGTCGATCACAAGAAACACCGGGGAGCTGTTTTTT. This translates into CAISESITRNTGELFF.

The chain combines TRBV5-8 with TRBJ2-3; TRBD2 matches at 10 bases. Germline V gene data show CDR1 as SGHTS and CDR2 as YDEGEE. J gave up 6 bases and V 4 bases, and 11 bases lay outside the gene matches. The CDR3 runs 16 residues. The CDR3 sequence: CASSTFSGRIKDTQYF. For the CDR3, the DNA is TGTGCCAGCAGCACCTTTAGCGGGAGGATCAAGGATACGCAGTATTTT. The entire variable domain, with the rest obtained from reference TRBV5-8 and TRBJ2-3, is as follows: EAGVTQSPTHLIKTRGQQATLRCSPISGHTSVYWYQQALGLGLQFLLWYDEGEERNRGNFPPRFSGRQFPNYSSELNVNALELEDSALYLCASSTFSGRIKDTQYFGPGTRLTVL.

In this sample, this clone turned up a few times. V is TRBV9 and J is TRBJ2-3; no firm D call. The CDR3 is made up of 12 amino acids. Trimming removed 3 bases at V and 8 bases at J, with 10 bases between. Germline V gene lookup returns CDR1 SGDLS and CDR2 YYNGEE. The CDR3 loop reads CASSERTGTQYF. The CDR3 DNA is TGTGCCAGCAGCGAGCGTACTGGTACGCAGTATTTT.

This clone was detected once. The V and J genes are TRBV7-9 and TRBJ1-1; tentative D call: TRBD1 (5 bases). This CDR3 has 14 amino acids. Trimming stripped 5 bases from V and 0 bases from J, with 10 bases between. Germline CDR1 is SEHNR and CDR2 is FQNEAQ (reference sequence). The DNA of the CDR3 is TGTGCCAGCAGCCCCGGGACGGTGAACACTGAAGCTTTCTTT. Amino acids: CASSPGTVNTEAFF.

This chain links TRBV15 with TRBJ2-6, with D unclear. The V gene's germline CDR1 is LNHNV and CDR2 YYDKDF (reference sequence). The CDR3 loop spans 15 amino acids. The V and J ends lost 0 bases and 0 bases respectively, with 3 bases between them. CDR3: CATSRDPSGANVLTF. CDR3 sequence (DNA): TGTGCCACCAGCAGAGATCCCTCTGGGGCCAACGTCCTGACTTTC. The entire variable domain, with the rest obtained from reference TRBV15 and TRBJ2-6, is as follows: DAMVIQNPRYQVTQFGKPVTLSCSQTLNHNVMYWYQQKSSQAPKLLFHYYDKDFNNEADTPDNFQSRRPNTSFCFLDIRSPGLGDTAMYLCATSRDPSGANVLTFGAGSRLTVL.

The chain joins TRBV11-1 to TRBJ2-5; D is undetermined. CDR1 and CDR2 (germline): SGHAT, FQDESV (reference sequence). Trimming stripped 3 bases from V and 4 bases from J, with 6 bases between. CDR3 length equals 12 residues. Written as DNA, the CDR3 is TGTGCCAGCAGCTTGATGAGAGAGACCCAGTACTTC. Protein: CASSLMRETQYF.

The gene calls are TRBV4-2 and TRBJ1-5; no definite D call. Looked up from germline, CDR1 is LGHNA and CDR2 is YNFKEQ. V was pared by 0 bases and J by 3 bases, with 3 bases between. This CDR3 region has 13 residues. The CDR3 coding sequence is TGTGCCAGCAGCCAAGATCTCAATCAGCCCCAGCATTTT. Its translation is CASSQDLNQPQHF.

The chain uses TRBV18 and TRBJ2-5; 8 bases are a match to TRBD1. The CDR3 loop spans 15 amino acids. Trimming at V came to 3 bases and at J to 5 bases, leaving 8 bases not matched to a gene. Germline-derived CDR1 and CDR2 are KGHSH and LQKENI. The CDR3 region has the DNA TGTGCCAGCTCACCTCGGACAGGGCAGGTGGAGACCCAGTACTTC. It yields the protein CASSPRTGQVETQYF.

This clone was seen a single time. The genes are TRBV11-2 and TRBJ2-1, with 7 positions matching TRBD2. This CDR3 has 15 amino acids. CDR1 SGHAT and CDR2 FQNNGV come from the germline V gene. V lost 1 base, J lost 4 bases, and 4 bases stayed unmatched. DNA of the CDR3: TGTGCCAGCAGCTTAGCGGGAGGCTTTTACAATGAGCAGTTCTTC. The encoded protein is CASSLAGGFYNEQFF.

The V call is TRBV27, the J call TRBJ2-5; 12 bases align to TRBD2. This CDR3 has 17 residues. The germline CDR1 and CDR2 sequences are MNHEY and SMNVEV (reference sequence). Trimming at V came to 5 bases and at J to 2 bases, leaving 9 bases not matched to a gene. The CDR3 spells CASSPGTSGPPQETQYF. In DNA, the CDR3 is TGTGCCAGCAGTCCCGGGACTAGCGGGCCCCCACAAGAGACCCAGTACTTC.

V usage is TRBV11-2 and J usage is TRBJ2-7, with TRBD2 matching 10 bases. The CDR3 has 16 amino acids. V shed 4 bases and J 3 bases; nucleotides not matched to a gene: 9. Germline V gene data show CDR1 as SGHAT and CDR2 as FQNNGV. CDR3 residues: CASSSTRTSGIYEQYF. CDR3 nucleotides: TGTGCCAGCAGCTCAACAAGAACTAGCGGGATCTACGAGCAGTACTTC.

The V gene is TRBV7-8, the J gene TRBJ2-1; tentatively, D is TRBD2 (6 bases). Germline assignment: CDR1 SGHVS and CDR2 FQNEAQ. The CDR3 length is 16 residues. V was shortened by 4 bases and J by 0 bases, with 13 bases between the two germline ends. The CDR3 bases are TGTGCCAGCAGCTCAAAGTCCGGGAGCTCCTACAATGAGCAGTTCTTC. Protein sequence: CASSSKSGSSYNEQFF.

The rearrangement links TRBV25-1 to TRBJ2-2, with 11 bases fitting TRBD1. The ends lost 1 base at V and 1 base at J; junction bases unmatched: 2. This CDR3 spans 17 amino acids. Looked up from germline, CDR1 is MGHDK and CDR2 is SYGVNS. Here the CDR3 DNA reads TGTGCCAGCAGTGAATGGGGGACAGGGGGGAACACCGGGGAGCTGTTTTTT. Its protein product is CASSEWGTGGNTGELFF.

This sequence joins TRBV10-3 and TRBJ2-7, with D unclear. This CDR3 spans 11 amino acids. V was trimmed by 2 bases and J by 4 bases, leaving 3 bases between them. Germline V gene sequence: CDR1 ENHRY, CDR2 SYGVKD. CDR3 bases: TGTGCCATCAGTGAGAGGTACGAGCAGTACTTC. Translated, it gives CAISERYEQYF.

The rearrangement joins TRBV29-1 to TRBJ1-5; a possible D gene is TRBD1 (6 bases). CDR3 length: 13 residues. Germline V lookup: CDR1 SQVTM, CDR2 ANQGSEA. V gave up 4 bases and J gave up 6 bases, with 13 bases separating them. The CDR3 coding sequence is TGCAGCGTTGGCCTACAGGGTTCTCAGCCCCAGCATTTT. Amino acid sequence: CSVGLQGSQPQHF.

The J gene is TRBJ1-5, the V gene TRBV7-8; 8 bases are a match to TRBD1. V shed 5 bases, J shed 2 bases, and the junction held 5 bases outside the gene matches. Germline assignment: CDR1 SGHVS and CDR2 FQNEAQ. This CDR3 spans 15 amino acids. The CDR3 nucleotides read TGTGCCAGCAGCCTTCAGGGGGCCGGCAATCAGCCCCAGCATTTT. This sequence encodes CASSLQGAGNQPQHF.

This clone was seen once. V is TRBV20-1 and J is TRBJ1-2; D unclear. Trimming pared 6 bases from V and 3 bases from J, leaving 5 bases between. This CDR3 spans 10 amino acids. Germline V lookup: CDR1 DFQATT, CDR2 SNEGSKA (reference sequence). The CDR3 loop reads CSASHYGYTF. The CDR3 bases are TGCAGTGCAAGTCACTATGGCTACACCTTC.

This clone appeared a few times. In DNA, the CDR3 is TGTGCCATCAGTGCATACCCTCCGGGGTCAGGGTTTAGGCAGGGCACAGATACGCAGTATTTT. Amino acid sequence: CAISAYPPGSGFRQGTDTQYF. This chain joins TRBV10-3 and TRBJ2-3; TRBD1 or TRBD2 may be the D gene (5 bases each). The germline V gene encodes CDR1 ENHRY and CDR2 SYGVKD. V was shortened by 4 bases and J by 1 base, with 30 bases between the two germline ends. The CDR3 contains 21 residues.

The genes are TRBV10-2 and TRBJ2-7, with 8 bases that match TRBD2. V was clipped by 3 bases and J by 6 bases; unmatched bases: 7. CDR1 is WSHSY, CDR2 SAAADI, per germline. CDR3 length: 14 amino acids. The CDR3 region has the DNA TGCGCCAGCAGTGAATCGAGCGGGAGAACCGAGCAGTACTTC. It codes for CASSESSGRTEQYF.

The rearrangement joins TRBV29-1 to TRBJ1-1, with TRBD1 as a possible D gene (5 bases). The V end lost 0 bases, the J end lost 3 bases, and 11 bases lay between the germline ends. Germline CDR1 and CDR2: SQVTM and ANQGSEA. There are 14 residues in the CDR3. CDR3 sequence: CSVEDLTGYTEAFF. The CDR3 DNA reads as TGCAGCGTTGAAGACCTTACAGGTTACACTGAAGCTTTCTTT.

For the CDR3, the DNA is TGCGCCAGCAGCCTAGGGACAGGGGGGCATGGCTACACCTTC. Translated, it gives CASSLGTGGHGYTF. The chain uses TRBV5-1 and TRBJ1-2, with TRBD1 matching 11 bases. V dropped 4 bases and J dropped 6; count of bases not matched to a gene: 5. The length of the CDR3 is 14 residues. Per the germline V gene, CDR1 is SGHRS and CDR2 is YFSETQ. Looking up the rest from reference TRBV5-1 and TRBJ1-2 gives the full variable domain: KAGVTQTPRYLIKTRGQQVTLSCSPISGHRSVSWYQQTPGQGLQFLFEYFSETQRNKGNFPGRFSGRQFSNSRSEMNVSTLELGDSALYLCASSLGTGGHGYTFGSGTRLTVV.

The rearrangement uses TRBV4-1 and TRBJ2-7, with 7 positions matching TRBD2. This CDR3 contains 14 residues. J lost 2 bases, V lost 3 bases, and 4 bases had no gene match. Germline lookup yields CDR1 MGHRA and CDR2 YSYEKL. Here the CDR3 reads CASSHPGGPYEQYF. The CDR3 DNA sequence: TGCGCCAGCAGCCATCCGGGAGGCCCCTACGAGCAGTACTTC.

The chain employs TRBV28 and TRBJ1-2; D is possibly TRBD1 (6 bases). The CDR3 totals 12 residues. Germline V CDR1 and CDR2: MDHEN, SYDVKM. V dropped 7 bases and J dropped 7 bases, with 13 bases sitting between them. CDR3 residues: CASTLRGGGYTF. The CDR3 DNA is TGTGCCAGCACTTTGAGGGGGGGTGGCTACACCTTC.

The chain recombines TRBV7-3 with TRBJ2-1, with D possibly being TRBD2 (5 bases). In germline, CDR1 is SGHTA, CDR2 FQGTGA. The CDR3 has 12 amino acids. The germline V and J ends were trimmed by 5 bases and 9 bases, with 11 bases remaining between them. CDR3 protein: CASSIYEGEQFF. In DNA, the CDR3 is TGTGCCAGCAGCATATACGAGGGTGAGCAGTTCTTC.

V is TRBV19 and J is TRBJ2-3; 8 bases match TRBD2. CDR3 size: 15 residues. After removal of 10 bases from V and 0 bases from J, the junction contained 9 bases not matched to a gene. CDR1 is LNHDA, CDR2 SQIVND, per germline (reference sequence). The CDR3 reads CATSPREGSTDTQYF. The CDR3 DNA reads TGTGCCACCTCTCCCCGGGAGGGAAGCACAGATACGCAGTATTTT.